The 15 T cell receptor beta chains given below trace back to one sample, sequenced in a study of blood T cell repertoires in COVID-19. TCRdb keeps only in-frame clones here, not all; method: immunoSEQ multiplex PCR. The sample holds over 75,000 clones; around four fifths are singletons and the top ten take about 11%. The sequencing input was peripheral blood. The receptors shown here come from an older man with acute or convalescent COVID-19.

The genes are TRBV6-1 and TRBJ2-7, with TRBD1 matching 10 bases. The CDR3 has 16 residues. Unmatched junction bases numbered 6, after V lost 3 bases and J lost 1 base. The germline V gene encodes CDR1 MNHNS and CDR2 SASEGT. In DNA, the CDR3 is TGTGCCAGCAGTGAGTGGGGACAGGGGTGGTCCTACGAGCAGTACGTC. Its translation is CASSEWGQGWSYEQYV.

This chain connects TRBV28 to TRBJ2-1, with 12 bases that match TRBD2. The CDR3 runs 16 residues. CDR1 is MDHEN, CDR2 SYDVKM, per germline. J lost 10 bases, V lost 2 bases, and 9 bases had no gene match. In DNA, the CDR3 is TGTGCCAGCAGTTTAGGTGCTAGCGGGGGGGCCAGGGAGCAGTTCTTC. Its protein is CASSLGASGGAREQFF.

V usage is TRBV11-3 and J usage is TRBJ2-1, with D maybe TRBD2 (5 bases). The CDR3 consists of 15 residues. Germline assignment: CDR1 SGHNT and CDR2 YENEEA. V lost 5 bases and J lost 4, with 15 bases in between. CDR3 sequence: CASSPGGVPYNEQFF. CDR3 in DNA: TGTGCCAGCAGCCCCGGAGGAGTTCCTTACAATGAGCAGTTCTTC.

V usage is TRBV3-1 (or the pseudogene TRBV3-2) and J usage is TRBJ2-5; 10 bases match TRBD2. This CDR3 is built from 15 residues. Germline V CDR1 and CDR2: LGHDT, YNNKEL (reference sequence). Trimming at V came to 1 base and at J to 4 bases, leaving 3 bases not matched to a gene. The CDR3 protein is CASSQGAGGRETQYF. The CDR3 DNA reads TGTGCCAGCAGCCAAGGAGCGGGGGGGCGAGAGACCCAGTACTTC.

V is TRBV6-6 and J is TRBJ2-1, with TRBD1 as a possible D gene (5 bases). Germline CDR1 MNHNY, CDR2 SVGAGI (reference sequence). The CDR3 totals 11 residues. Trimming left V 8 bases short and J 6 bases short, with 8 bases between. The CDR3 coding sequence is TGTGCCAGCGGCCAGGGCAATGAGCAGTTCTTC. Protein: CASGQGNEQFF.

In this sample, this clone turned up a few times. This rearrangement joins TRBV29-1 to TRBJ1-2, with no clear D. The CDR3 contains 10 residues. V shed 2 bases and J shed 12 bases, with 10 bases lying between them. The germline V gene encodes CDR1 SQVTM and CDR2 ANQGSEA. CDR3 protein: CSVEWPINTF. CDR3 sequence (DNA): TGCAGCGTTGAATGGCCAATAAACACCTTC.

This clone came up once. Here the CDR3 DNA reads TGTGCCAGCAGCCGCGGGGGGGCTGGCACCGGGGAGCTGTTTTTT. It codes for CASSRGGAGTGELFF. The V call is TRBV6-5, the J call TRBJ2-2; TRBD2 agrees at 9 bases. From germline, CDR1 is MNHEY and CDR2 SVGAGI. J was trimmed by 4 bases and V by 6 bases; bases with no gene match: 6. This CDR3 spans 15 amino acids.

This clone was recorded a few times. J is TRBJ2-2 and V is TRBV3-1 (or the pseudogene TRBV3-2); D call uncertain. The length of the CDR3 is 12 residues. The V end lost 7 bases, the J end lost 0 bases, and 3 bases lay between the germline ends. CDR1 is LGHDT, CDR2 YNNKEL, per germline (reference sequence). CDR3 protein: CASTTNTGELFF. The CDR3 nucleotides are TGTGCCAGCACCACGAACACCGGGGAGCTGTTTTTT.

The chain combines TRBV7-2 with TRBJ1-2; D is unclear. With 1 base removed from V and 3 bases from J, the gap between germline ends came to 9 bases. Germline CDR1 SGHTA, CDR2 FQGNSA. The length of the CDR3 is 14 residues. CDR3 region: CASSLDGFYYGYTF. In DNA form, the CDR3 reads TGTGCCAGCAGCTTAGACGGTTTCTACTATGGCTACACCTTC.

This clone has just one count. The chain employs TRBV7-9 and TRBJ1-5, with a tentative D call TRBD1 (5 bases). Germline CDR1 and CDR2: SEHNR and FQNEAQ (reference sequence). V lost 1 base to trimming and J lost 5 bases, with 6 bases between them. The CDR3 totals 13 residues. DNA of the CDR3: TGTGCCAGCAGCTTAGTGGGGCATCAGCCCCAGCATTTT. This encodes CASSLVGHQPQHF.

The genes are TRBV5-1 and TRBJ1-2, with 7 bases identical to TRBD1. The germline V gene has CDR1 SGHRS and CDR2 YFSETQ. The CDR3 runs 14 residues. Losses at the gene ends were 7 bases for V and 8 bases for J; bases not matched to a gene: 14. The CDR3, as DNA: TGCGCCAGCGGTTCCGGGACAGACGGCTCAGGCTACACCTTC. It specifies CASGSGTDGSGYTF. The variable domain in full, with the rest retrieved from reference TRBV5-1 and TRBJ1-2, is KAGVTQTPRYLIKTRGQQVTLSCSPISGHRSVSWYQQTPGQGLQFLFEYFSETQRNKGNFPGRFSGRQFSNSRSEMNVSTLELGDSALYLCASGSGTDGSGYTFGSGTRLTVV.

The chain combines TRBV3-1 (or the pseudogene TRBV3-2) with TRBJ1-1; 10 bases agree with TRBD1. This CDR3 spans 15 amino acids. Per the germline V gene, CDR1 is LGHDT and CDR2 is YNNKEL (reference sequence). The trim removed 5 bases at V and 5 bases at J, leaving 8 bases unmatched. The CDR3 reads CASSKQTGGATEAFF. DNA of the CDR3: TGTGCCAGCAGCAAACAGACAGGGGGCGCGACTGAAGCTTTCTTT.

The V and J genes are TRBV6-5 and TRBJ2-2, with 11 positions matching TRBD2. Looked up from germline, CDR1 is MNHEY and CDR2 is SVGAGI. V lost 5 bases to trimming and J lost 5 bases; unmatched junction nucleotides: 4. The CDR3 loop spans 15 amino acids. CDR3 sequence: CASSRGLAGTGELFF. CDR3 DNA sequence: TGTGCCAGCAGTCGAGGACTAGCGGGTACCGGGGAGCTGTTTTTT.

The chain employs TRBV6-5 and TRBJ1-1; maybe TRBD1 (5 bases). The CDR3 is made up of 14 amino acids. The V end was cut by 7 bases, the J end by 3 bases, with 15 bases between. Germline V gives CDR1 MNHEY, CDR2 SVGAGI. This chain's CDR3 is CASIIRGGDTEAFF. In nucleotides, the CDR3 is TGTGCCAGCATTATTCGGGGGGGGGACACTGAAGCTTTCTTT.

This clone was seen only a few times. V gene TRBV6-1 combines with J gene TRBJ1-5, with 7 bases aligning to TRBD1. Germline lookup yields CDR1 MNHNS and CDR2 SASEGT. With 3 bases clipped from V and 10 bases from J, the junction kept 3 bases outside the gene matches. This CDR3 has 12 amino acids. DNA of the CDR3: TGTGCCAGCAGTGAGTCAGGGGGTCCCCAGCATTTT. Residues: CASSESGGPQHF.